This paragraph covers one T cell receptor beta chain sequence. As yet, its antigen is unknown. Other DNA sequences within the sample encode an identical CDR3. This sample is part of a study of shared clonotypes between healthy human individuals. Study details: CD4 naive cells filled three plates per donor, CD4 memory three, CD8 naive two and CD8 memory one. General observations from the study: The authors expected sequencing depth to affect clonotype sharing among donors.

The germline gives CDR1 SGHNT, CDR2 YYREEE (reference sequence). V lost 1 base to trimming and J lost 3 bases; unmatched junction nucleotides: 0. The CDR3 extends over 13 amino acids. Replicate PCRs from sorted subsets contained roughly 200 ng DNA, which is roughly 30,000 T cell genomes. Sequenced by immunoSEQ multiplex PCR; TCRdb stores in-frame clones only, minus some. The sample has over 1.4 million clones; 95% to 97% are singletons. The sequence derives from a man younger than 45 in good health. The sample comprised naive CD4+ T cells sorted from blood. As for subset: CD45RA+ positively selected. The V call is TRBV5-4, the J call TRBJ2-5; 7 nucleotides align to TRBD2. CDR3: CASSLRGEETQYF. The CDR3 bases are TGTGCCAGCAGCTTGCGGGGGGAAGAGACCCAGTACTTC.